This T cell receptor (beta chain) emerged from a study of T cell repertoires in cytomegalovirus infection. For the study at large: Based on public TCR beta signatures, there were indications of CMV infection and of a matching HLA type.

This clonotype was detected ten times or more. The antigen is not known. TCRdb ran MiXCR on the reads and lists one entry per CDR3 protein. The sample yields 200,000 to 300,000 distinct CDR3 sequences, approximately 9.2% seen once. Broader study findings: The cumulative frequency of public TCR beta families distinguished individuals who carried CMV together with the relevant HLA. The study found HLA-C-restricted CMV-specific TCR beta clonotypes dominating the ex vivo response.

CDR3 size: 16 residues. V was pared by 5 bases and J by 2 bases, with 7 bases of the junction left unmatched. Germline-derived CDR1 and CDR2 are SGHTA and FQGNSA. Sequencing was carried out using PBMCs. The clonotype was recovered from a human donor in good health (CMV status not recorded). Some clones in this sample may be carry-over from other donors' samples. V usage is TRBV7-2 and J usage is TRBJ2-2; 8 bases agree with TRBD2. CDR3 region: CASSAVSGVNTGELFF. The CDR3 DNA reads TGTGCCAGCAGCGCCGTTAGCGGGGTCAACACCGGGGAGCTGTTTTTT.